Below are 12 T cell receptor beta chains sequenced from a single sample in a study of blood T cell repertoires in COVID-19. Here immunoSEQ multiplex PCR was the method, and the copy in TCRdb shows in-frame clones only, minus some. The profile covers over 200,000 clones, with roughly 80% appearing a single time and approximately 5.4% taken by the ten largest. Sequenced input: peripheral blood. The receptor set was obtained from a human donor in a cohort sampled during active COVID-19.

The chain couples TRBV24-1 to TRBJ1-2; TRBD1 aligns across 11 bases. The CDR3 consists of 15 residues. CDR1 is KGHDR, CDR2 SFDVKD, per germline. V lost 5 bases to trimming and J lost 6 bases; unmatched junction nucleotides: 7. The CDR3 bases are TGTGCCACCAGTGGGCCCGGGACAGGGGGAAATGGCTACACCTTC. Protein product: CATSGPGTGGNGYTF.

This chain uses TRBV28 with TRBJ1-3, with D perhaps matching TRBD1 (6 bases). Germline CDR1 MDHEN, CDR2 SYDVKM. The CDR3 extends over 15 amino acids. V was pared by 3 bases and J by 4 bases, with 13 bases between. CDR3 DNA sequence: TGTGCCAGCAGTTTTCTGCAGGGGACGGGAAACACCATATATTTT. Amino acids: CASSFLQGTGNTIYF.

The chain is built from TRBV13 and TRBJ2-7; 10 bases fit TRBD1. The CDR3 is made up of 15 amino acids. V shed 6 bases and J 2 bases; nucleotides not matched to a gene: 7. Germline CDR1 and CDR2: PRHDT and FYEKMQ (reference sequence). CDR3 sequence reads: CASSRHGTGAYEQYF. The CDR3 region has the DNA TGTGCCAGCAGTCGACACGGGACAGGGGCCTACGAGCAGTACTTC. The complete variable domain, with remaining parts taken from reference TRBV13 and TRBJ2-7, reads AAGVIQSPRHLIKEKRETATLKCYPIPRHDTVYWYQQGPGQDPQFLISFYEKMQSDKGSIPDRFSAQQFSDYHSELNMSSLELGDSALYFCASSRHGTGAYEQYFGPGTRLTVT.

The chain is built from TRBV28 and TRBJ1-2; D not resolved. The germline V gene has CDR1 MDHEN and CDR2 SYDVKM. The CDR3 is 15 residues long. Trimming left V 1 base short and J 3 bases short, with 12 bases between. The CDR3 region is CASSLYPRGDYGYTF. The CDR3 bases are TGTGCCAGCAGTTTATATCCCCGGGGTGACTATGGCTACACCTTC.

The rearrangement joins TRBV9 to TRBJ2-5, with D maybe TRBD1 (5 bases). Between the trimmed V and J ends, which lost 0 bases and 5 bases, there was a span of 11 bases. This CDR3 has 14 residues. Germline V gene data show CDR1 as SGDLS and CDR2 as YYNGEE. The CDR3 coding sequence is TGTGCCAGCAGCGTAGAGGGGATCCAGGAGACCCAGTACTTC. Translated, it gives CASSVEGIQETQYF.

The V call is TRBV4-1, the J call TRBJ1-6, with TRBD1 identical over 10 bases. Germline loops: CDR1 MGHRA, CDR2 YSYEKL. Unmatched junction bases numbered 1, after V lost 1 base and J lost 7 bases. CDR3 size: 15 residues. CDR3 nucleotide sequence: TGCGCCAGCAGCCAAGGGGACAGGGGAAATTCACCCCTCCACTTT. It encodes CASSQGDRGNSPLHF.

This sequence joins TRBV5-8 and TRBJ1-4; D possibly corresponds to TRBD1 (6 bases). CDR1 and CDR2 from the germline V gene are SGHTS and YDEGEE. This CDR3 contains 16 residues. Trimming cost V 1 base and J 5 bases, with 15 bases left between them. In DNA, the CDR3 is TGTGCCAGCAGCTTGTATGGACAGCGACGGAATGAAAAACTGTTTTTT. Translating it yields CASSLYGQRRNEKLFF.

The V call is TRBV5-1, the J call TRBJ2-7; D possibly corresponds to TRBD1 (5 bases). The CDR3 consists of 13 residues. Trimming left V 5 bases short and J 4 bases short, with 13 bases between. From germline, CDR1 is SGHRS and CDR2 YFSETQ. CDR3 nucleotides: TGCGCCAGCAGTTTTACGACAGATTACGAGCAGTACTTC. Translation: CASSFTTDYEQYF. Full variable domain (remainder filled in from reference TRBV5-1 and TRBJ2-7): KAGVTQTPRYLIKTRGQQVTLSCSPISGHRSVSWYQQTPGQGLQFLFEYFSETQRNKGNFPGRFSGRQFSNSRSEMNVSTLELGDSALYLCASSFTTDYEQYFGPGTRLTVT.

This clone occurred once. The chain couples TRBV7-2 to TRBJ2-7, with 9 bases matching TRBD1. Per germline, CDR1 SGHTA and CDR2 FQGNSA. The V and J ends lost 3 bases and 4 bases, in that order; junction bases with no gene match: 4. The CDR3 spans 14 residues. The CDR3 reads CASSFGQGYYEQYF. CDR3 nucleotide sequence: TGTGCCAGCAGCTTCGGACAGGGGTATTACGAGCAGTACTTC.

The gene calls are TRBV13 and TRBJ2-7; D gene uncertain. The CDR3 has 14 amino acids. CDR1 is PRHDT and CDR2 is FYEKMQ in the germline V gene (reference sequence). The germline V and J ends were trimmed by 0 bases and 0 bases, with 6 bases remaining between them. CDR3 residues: CASSLGLSSYEQYF. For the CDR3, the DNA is TGTGCCAGCAGCTTAGGCCTAAGCTCCTACGAGCAGTACTTC.

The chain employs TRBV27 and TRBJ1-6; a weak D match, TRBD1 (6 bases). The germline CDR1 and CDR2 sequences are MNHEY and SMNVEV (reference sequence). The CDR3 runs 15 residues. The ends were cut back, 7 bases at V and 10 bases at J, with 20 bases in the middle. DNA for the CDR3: TGTGCCAGCATGCCCAAACAGGGAATGTTCTCACCCCTCCACTTT. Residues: CASMPKQGMFSPLHF.

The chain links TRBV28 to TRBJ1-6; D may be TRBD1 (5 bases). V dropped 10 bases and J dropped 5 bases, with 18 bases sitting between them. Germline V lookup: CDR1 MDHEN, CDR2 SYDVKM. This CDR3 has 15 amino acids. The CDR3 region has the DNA TGTGCCATCCTAAGCAGGGAGGAAAATAATTCACCCCTCCACTTT. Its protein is CAILSREENNSPLHF.